The clone carrying this T cell receptor beta chain was seen ten or more times. Its antigen is unknown. Germline CDR1 is SGHVS and CDR2 is FQNEAQ. This CDR3 contains 15 residues. V lost 2 bases and J 0 bases, leaving 7 bases between the germline ends. One entry per CDR3 protein results from TCRdb running MiXCR on the reads. The sample has about a million distinct CDR3 sequences; around 30% are singletons. The data were taken from a study of T cell repertoires in cytomegalovirus infection. Overall study: TCR beta signatures that were public indicated CMV infection and matching HLA type.

Source: cultured CD8+ T cells from PBMCs, taken from culture after CMV antigen stimulation. The receptor was isolated from a human donor in good health (CMV status not recorded). Some clones in this sample may be carry-over from other donors' samples. The V gene is TRBV7-8, the J gene TRBJ1-4; D ambiguous. The CDR3: CASSLLGATNEKLFF. CDR3 DNA: TGTGCCAGCAGCTTACTTGGGGCAACTAATGAAAAACTGTTTTTT.